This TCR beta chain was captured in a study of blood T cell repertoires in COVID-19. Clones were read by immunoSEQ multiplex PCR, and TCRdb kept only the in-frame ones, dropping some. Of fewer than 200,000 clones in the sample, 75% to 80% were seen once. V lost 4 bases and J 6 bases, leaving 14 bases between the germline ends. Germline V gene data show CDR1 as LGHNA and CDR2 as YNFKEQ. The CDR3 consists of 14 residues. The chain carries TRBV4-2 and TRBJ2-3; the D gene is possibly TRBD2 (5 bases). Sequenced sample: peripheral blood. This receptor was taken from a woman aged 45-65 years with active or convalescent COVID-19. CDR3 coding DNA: TGTGCCAGCAGCCCCAAACCAGCGGCCGATACGCAGTATTTT. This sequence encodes CASSPKPAADTQYF.